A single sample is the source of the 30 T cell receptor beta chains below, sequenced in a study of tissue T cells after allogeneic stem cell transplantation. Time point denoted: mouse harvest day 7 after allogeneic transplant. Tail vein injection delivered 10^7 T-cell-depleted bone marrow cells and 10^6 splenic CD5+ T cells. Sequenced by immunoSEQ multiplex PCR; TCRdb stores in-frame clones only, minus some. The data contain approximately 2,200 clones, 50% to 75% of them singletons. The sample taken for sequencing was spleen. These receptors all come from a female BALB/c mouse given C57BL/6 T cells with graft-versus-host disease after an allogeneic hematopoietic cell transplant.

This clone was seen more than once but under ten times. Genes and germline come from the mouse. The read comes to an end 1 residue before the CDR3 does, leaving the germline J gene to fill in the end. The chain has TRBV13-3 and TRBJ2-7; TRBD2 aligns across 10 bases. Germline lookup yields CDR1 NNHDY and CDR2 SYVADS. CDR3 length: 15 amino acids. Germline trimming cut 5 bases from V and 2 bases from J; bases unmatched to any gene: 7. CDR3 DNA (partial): TGTGCCAGCAGCCTCAGACTGGGGGGCCCCTATGAACAGTAC. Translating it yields CASSLRLGGPYEQY. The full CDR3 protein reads CASSLRLGGPYEQYF.

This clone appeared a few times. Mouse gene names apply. The CDR3 protein is CASSLSGEEQYF. The sequenced CDR3 bases are TGTGCCAGCAGTCTGTCAGGGGAGGAACAGTAC. The chain has TRBV26 and TRBJ2-7, with D possibly matching TRBD1 (5 bases). The sequenced fragment ends 1 residue before the CDR3 boundary, so the rest is inferred from the germline J gene. The CDR3 runs to 12 residues. Per the germline V gene, CDR1 is KGHPV and CDR2 is FQNQEV (reference sequence). V lost 0 bases, J lost 7 bases, and 7 bases lay in between.

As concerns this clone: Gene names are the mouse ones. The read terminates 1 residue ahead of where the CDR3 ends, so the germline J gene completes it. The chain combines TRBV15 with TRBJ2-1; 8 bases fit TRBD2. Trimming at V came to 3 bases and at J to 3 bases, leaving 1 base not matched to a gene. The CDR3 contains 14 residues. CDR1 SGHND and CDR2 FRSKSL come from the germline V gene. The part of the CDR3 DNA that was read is TGTGCCAGCAGTTTTCTGGGGGGCTATGCTGAGCAGTTC. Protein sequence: CASSFLGGYAEQF. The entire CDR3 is CASSFLGGYAEQFF. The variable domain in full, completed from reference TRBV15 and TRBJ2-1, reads DAGVTQTPRHEVAEKGQTIILKCEPVSGHNDLFWYRQTKIQGLELLSYFRSKSLMEDGGAFKDRFKAEMLNSSFSTLKIQPTEPKDSAVYLCASSFLGGYAEQFFGPGTRLTVL.

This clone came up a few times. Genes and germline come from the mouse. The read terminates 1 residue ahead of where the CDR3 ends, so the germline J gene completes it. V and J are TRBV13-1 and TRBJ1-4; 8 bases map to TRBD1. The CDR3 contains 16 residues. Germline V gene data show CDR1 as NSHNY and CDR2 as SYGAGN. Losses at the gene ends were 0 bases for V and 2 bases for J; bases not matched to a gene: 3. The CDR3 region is CASSDAWTGSNERLFF. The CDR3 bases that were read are TGTGCCAGCAGTGATGCATGGACAGGGTCCAACGAAAGATTATTT. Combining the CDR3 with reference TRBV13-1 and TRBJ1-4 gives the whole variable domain EAAVTQSPRNKVTVTGGNVTLSCRQTNSHNYMYWYRQDTGHGLRLIHYSYGAGNLRIGDVPDGYKATRTTQEDFFLLLELASPSQTSLYFCASSDAWTGSNERLFFGHGTKLSVL.

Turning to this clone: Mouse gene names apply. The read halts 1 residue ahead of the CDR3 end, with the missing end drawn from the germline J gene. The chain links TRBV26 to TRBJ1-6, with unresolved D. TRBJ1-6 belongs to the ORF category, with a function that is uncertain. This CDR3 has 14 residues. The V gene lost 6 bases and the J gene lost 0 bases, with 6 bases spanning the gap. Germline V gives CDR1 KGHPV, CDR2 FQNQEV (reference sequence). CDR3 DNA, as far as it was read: TGTGCCAGCAGCAGGACTTCCTATAATTCGCCCCTCTAC. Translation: CASSRTSYNSPLY. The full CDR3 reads CASSRTSYNSPLYF.

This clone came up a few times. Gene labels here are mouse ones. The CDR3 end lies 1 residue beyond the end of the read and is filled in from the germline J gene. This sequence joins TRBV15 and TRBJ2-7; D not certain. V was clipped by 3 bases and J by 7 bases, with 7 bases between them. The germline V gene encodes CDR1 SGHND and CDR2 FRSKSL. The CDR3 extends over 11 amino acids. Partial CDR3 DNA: TGTGCCAGCAGTTTGGGGAGGGAACAGTAC. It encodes CASSLGREQY. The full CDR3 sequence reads CASSLGREQYF.

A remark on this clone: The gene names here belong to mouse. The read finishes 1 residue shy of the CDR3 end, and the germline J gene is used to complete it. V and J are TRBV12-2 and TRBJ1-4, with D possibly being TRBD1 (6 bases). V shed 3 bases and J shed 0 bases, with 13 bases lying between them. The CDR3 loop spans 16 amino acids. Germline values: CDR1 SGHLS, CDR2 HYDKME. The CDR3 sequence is CASSAGTSISNERLFF. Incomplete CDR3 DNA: TGTGCCAGCTCTGCCGGGACATCAATTTCCAACGAAAGATTATTT.

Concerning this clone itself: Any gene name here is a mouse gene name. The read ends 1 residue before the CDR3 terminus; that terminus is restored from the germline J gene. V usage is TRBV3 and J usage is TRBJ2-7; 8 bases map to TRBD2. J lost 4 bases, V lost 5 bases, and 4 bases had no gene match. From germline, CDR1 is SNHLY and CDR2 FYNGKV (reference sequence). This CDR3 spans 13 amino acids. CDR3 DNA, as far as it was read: TGTGCCAGCAGCCTACGGACTGGGTATGAACAGTAC. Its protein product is CASSLRTGYEQY. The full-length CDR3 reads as CASSLRTGYEQYF. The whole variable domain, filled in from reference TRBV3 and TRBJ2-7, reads GPKVLQIPSHQIIDMGQMVTLNCDPVSNHLYFYWYKQILGQQMEFLVNFYNGKVMEKSKLFKDQFSVERPDGSYFTLKIQPTALEDSAVYFCASSLRTGYEQYFGPGTRLTVL.

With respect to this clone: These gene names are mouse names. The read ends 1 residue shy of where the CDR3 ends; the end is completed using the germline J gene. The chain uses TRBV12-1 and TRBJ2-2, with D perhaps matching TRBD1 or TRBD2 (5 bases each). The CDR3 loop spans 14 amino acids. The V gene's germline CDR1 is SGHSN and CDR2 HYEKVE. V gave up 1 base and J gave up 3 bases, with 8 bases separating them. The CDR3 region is CASSLRGDTGQLYF. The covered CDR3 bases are TGTGCCAGCTCTCTGAGGGGCGACACCGGGCAGCTCTAC.

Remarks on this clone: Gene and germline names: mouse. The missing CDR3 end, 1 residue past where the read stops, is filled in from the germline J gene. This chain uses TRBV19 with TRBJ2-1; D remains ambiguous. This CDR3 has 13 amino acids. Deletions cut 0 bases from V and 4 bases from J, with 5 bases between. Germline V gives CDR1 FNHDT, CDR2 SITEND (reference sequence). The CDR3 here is CASSIAGYAEQFF. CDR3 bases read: TGTGCCAGCAGTATAGCGGGGTATGCTGAGCAGTTC.

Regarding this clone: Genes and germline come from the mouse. The CDR3 sequence: CASSRLGGRSYEQYF. Incomplete CDR3 DNA: TGTGCCAGCAGTCGACTGGGGGGGCGCTCCTATGAACAGTAC. The chain has TRBV19 and TRBJ2-7; 12 bases agree with TRBD2. The read ends 1 residue shy of where the CDR3 ends; the end is completed using the germline J gene. Germline V lookup: CDR1 FNHDT, CDR2 SITEND (reference sequence). The CDR3 sequence is 15 residues long. Germline trimming cut 4 bases from V and 0 bases from J; bases unmatched to any gene: 2.

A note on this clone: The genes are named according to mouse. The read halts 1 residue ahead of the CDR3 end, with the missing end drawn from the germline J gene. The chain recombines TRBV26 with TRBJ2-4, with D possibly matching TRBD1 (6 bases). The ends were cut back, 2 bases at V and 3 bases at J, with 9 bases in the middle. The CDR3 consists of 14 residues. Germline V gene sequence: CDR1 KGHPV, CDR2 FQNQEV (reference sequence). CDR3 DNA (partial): TGTGCCAGCAGTCTGAACAGGGACCAAAACACCTTGTAC. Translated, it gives CASSLNRDQNTLY. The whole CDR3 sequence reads CASSLNRDQNTLYF.

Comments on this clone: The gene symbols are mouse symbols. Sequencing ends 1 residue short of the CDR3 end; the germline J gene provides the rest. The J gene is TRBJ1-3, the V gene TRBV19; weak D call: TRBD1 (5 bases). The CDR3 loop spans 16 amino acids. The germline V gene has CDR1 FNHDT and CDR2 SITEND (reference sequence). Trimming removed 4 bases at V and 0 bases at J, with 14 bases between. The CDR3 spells CASSPAGPNSGNTLYF. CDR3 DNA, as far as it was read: TGTGCCAGCAGTCCCGCAGGGCCAAATTCTGGAAATACGCTCTAT.

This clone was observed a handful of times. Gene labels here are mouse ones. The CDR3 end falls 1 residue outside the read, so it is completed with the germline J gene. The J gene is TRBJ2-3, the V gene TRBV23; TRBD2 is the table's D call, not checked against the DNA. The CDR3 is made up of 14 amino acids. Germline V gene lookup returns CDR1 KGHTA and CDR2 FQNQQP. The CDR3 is CSSSQSTSAETLYF. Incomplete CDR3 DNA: TGCTCCAGCAGTCAATCGACTAGTGCAGAAACGCTGTAT.

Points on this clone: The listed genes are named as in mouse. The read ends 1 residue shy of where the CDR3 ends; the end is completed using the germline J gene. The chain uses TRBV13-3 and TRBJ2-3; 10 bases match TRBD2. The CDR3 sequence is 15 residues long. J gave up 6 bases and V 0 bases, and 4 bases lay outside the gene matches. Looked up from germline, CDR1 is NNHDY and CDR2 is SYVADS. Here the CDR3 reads CASSDAGGARETLYF. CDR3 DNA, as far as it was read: TGTGCCAGCAGTGATGCTGGGGGGGCGCGGGAAACGCTGTAT.

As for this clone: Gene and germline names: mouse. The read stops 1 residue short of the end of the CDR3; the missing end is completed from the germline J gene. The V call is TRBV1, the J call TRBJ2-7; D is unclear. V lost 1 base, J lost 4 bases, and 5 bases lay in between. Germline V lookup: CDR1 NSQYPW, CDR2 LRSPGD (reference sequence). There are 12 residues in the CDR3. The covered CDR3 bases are TGCACCTGCAGTGCAGCACAGTATGAACAGTAC. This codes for CTCSAAQYEQY. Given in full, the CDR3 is CTCSAAQYEQYF.

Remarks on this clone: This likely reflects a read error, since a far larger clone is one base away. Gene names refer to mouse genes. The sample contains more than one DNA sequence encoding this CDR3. The CDR3 DNA, read in part, is TGTGCCAGCAGATGGGGACAAAATTCTGGAAATACACTCTAT. It specifies CASRWGQNSGNTLY. The full CDR3 reads CASRWGQNSGNTLYF. V usage is TRBV19 and J usage is TRBJ1-3; TRBD1 might be the D (6 bases). The CDR3 end falls 1 residue outside the read, so it is completed with the germline J gene. Germline V CDR1 and CDR2: FNHDT, SITEND (reference sequence). This CDR3 is built from 15 residues.

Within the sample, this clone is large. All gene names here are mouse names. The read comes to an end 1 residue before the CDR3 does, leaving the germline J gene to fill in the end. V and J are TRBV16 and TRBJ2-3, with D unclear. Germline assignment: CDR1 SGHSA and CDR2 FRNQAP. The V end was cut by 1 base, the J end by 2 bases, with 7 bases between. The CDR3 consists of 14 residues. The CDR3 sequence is CASSLVGSAETLYF. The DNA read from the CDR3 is TGTGCAAGCAGCTTAGTTGGGTCTGCAGAAACGCTGTAT. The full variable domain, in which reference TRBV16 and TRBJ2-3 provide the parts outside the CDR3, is NAGVIQTPRHKVTGKGQEATLWCEPISGHSAVFWYRQTIVQGLEFLTYFRNQAPIDDSGMPKERFSAQMPNQSHSTLKIQSTQPQDSAVYLCASSLVGSAETLYFGSGTRLTVL.

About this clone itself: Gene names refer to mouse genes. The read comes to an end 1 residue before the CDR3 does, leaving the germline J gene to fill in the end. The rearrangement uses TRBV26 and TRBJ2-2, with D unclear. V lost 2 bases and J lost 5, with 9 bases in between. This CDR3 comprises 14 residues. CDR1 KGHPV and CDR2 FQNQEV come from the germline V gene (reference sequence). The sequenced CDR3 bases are TGTGCCAGCAGTCTGAAGGGAAGGACCGGGCAGCTCTAC. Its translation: CASSLKGRTGQLY. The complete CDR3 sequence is CASSLKGRTGQLYF. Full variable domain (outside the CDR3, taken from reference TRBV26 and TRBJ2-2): NSKVIQTPRYLVKGQGQKAKMRCIPEKGHPVVFWYQQNKNNEFKFLINFQNQEVLQQIDMTEKRFSAECPSNSPCSLEIQSSEAGDSALYLCASSLKGRTGQLYFGEGSKLTVL.

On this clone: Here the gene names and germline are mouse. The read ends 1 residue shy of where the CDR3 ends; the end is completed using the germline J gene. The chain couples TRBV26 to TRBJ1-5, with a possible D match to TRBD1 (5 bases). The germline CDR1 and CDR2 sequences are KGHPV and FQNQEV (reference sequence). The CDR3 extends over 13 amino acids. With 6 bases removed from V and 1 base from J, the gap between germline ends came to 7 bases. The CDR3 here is CASSRDNNQAPLF. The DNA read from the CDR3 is TGTGCCAGCAGCCGGGACAACAACCAGGCTCCGCTT.

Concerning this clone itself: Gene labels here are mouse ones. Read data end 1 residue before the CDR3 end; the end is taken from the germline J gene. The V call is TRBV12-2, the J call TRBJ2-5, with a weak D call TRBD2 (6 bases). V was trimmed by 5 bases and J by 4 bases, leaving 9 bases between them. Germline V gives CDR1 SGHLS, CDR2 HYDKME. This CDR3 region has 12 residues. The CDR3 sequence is CASLLGEDTQYF. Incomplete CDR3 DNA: TGTGCCAGCTTACTGGGAGAAGACACCCAGTAC.

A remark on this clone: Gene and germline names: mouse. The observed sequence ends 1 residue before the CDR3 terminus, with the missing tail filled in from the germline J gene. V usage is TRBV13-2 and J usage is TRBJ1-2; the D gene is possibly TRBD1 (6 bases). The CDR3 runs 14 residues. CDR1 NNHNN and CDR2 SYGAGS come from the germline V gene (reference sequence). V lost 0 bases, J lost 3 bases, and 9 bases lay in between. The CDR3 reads CASGDAGADSDYTF. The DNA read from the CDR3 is TGTGCCAGCGGTGATGCGGGGGCTGACTCCGACTACACC.

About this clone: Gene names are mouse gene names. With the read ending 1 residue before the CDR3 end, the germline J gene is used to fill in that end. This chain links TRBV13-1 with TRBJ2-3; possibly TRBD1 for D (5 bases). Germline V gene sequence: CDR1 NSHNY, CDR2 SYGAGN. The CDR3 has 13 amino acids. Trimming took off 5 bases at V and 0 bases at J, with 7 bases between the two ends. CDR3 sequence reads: CASRDNSAETLYF. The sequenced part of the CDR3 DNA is TGTGCCAGCAGGGACAATAGTGCAGAAACGCTGTAT.

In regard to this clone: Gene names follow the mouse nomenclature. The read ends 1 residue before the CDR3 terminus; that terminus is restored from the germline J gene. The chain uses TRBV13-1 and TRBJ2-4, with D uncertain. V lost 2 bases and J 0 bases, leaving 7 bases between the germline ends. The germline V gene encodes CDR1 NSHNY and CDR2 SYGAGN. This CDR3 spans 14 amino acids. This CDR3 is CASSEPNSQNTLYF. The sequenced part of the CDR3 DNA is TGTGCCAGCAGTGAGCCAAATAGTCAAAACACCTTGTAC.

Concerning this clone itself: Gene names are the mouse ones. CDR3 loop: CTCSGPGQVNERLFF. The DNA read from the CDR3 is TGCACCTGCAGTGGTCCGGGACAGGTTAACGAAAGATTATTT. The V call is TRBV1, the J call TRBJ1-4; 8 bases match TRBD1. From the germline J gene comes the end of the CDR3, since the read stops 1 residue before it. The CDR3 runs to 15 residues. In germline, CDR1 is NSQYPW, CDR2 LRSPGD (reference sequence). V dropped 4 bases and J dropped 5; count of bases not matched to a gene: 6.

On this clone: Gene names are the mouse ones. The CDR3 bases that were read are TGTGCCAGCAGCTTAGGGAGGGGGCGAGCTGAGCAGTTC. Its protein is CASSLGRGRAEQF. The complete CDR3 sequence is CASSLGRGRAEQFF. The V call is TRBV3, the J call TRBJ2-1; perhaps TRBD1 as D (7 bases). The read ends 1 residue early relative to the CDR3; the germline J gene fills the gap. In germline, CDR1 is SNHLY, CDR2 FYNGKV (reference sequence). There are 14 residues in the CDR3. With 1 base removed from V and 7 bases from J, the gap between germline ends came to 11 bases.

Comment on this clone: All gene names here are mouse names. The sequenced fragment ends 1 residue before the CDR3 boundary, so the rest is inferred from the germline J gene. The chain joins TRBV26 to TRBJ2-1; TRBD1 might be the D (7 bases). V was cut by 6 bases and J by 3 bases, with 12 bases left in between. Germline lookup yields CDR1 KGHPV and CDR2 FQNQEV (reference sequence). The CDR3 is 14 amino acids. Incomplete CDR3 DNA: TGTGCCAGCAGCGATCAGGGGGGCTATGCTGAGCAGTTC. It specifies CASSDQGGYAEQF. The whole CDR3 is CASSDQGGYAEQFF.

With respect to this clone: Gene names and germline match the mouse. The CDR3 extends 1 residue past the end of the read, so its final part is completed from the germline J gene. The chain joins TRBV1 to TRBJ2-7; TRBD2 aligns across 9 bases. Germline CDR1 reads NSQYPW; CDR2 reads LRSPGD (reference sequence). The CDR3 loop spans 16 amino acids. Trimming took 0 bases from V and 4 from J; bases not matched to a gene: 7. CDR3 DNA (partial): TGCACCTGCAGTGCAGAAAAACGGGACTGGGAGTATGAACAGTAC. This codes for CTCSAEKRDWEYEQY. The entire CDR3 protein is CTCSAEKRDWEYEQYF. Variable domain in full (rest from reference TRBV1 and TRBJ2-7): VTLLEQNPRWRLVPRGQAVNLRCILKNSQYPWMSWYQQDLQKQLQWLFTLRSPGDKEVKSLPGADYLATRVTDTELRLQVANMSQGRTLYCTCSAEKRDWEYEQYFGPGTRLTVL.

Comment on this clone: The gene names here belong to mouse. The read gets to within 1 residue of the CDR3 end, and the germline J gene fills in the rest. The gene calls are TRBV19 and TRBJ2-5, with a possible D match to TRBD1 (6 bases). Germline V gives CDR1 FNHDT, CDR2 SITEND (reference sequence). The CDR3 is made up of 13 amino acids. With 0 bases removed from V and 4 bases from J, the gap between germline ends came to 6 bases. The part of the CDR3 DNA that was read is TGTGCCAGCAGTATAGGGACAGAAGACACCCAGTAC. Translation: CASSIGTEDTQY. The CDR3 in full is CASSIGTEDTQYF. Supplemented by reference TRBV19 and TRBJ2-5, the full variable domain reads GGIITQTPKFLIGQEGQKLTLKCQQNFNHDTMYWYRQDSGKGLRLIYYSITENDLQKGDLSEGYDASREKKSSFSLTVTSAQKNEMAVFLCASSIGTEDTQYFGPGTRLLVL.

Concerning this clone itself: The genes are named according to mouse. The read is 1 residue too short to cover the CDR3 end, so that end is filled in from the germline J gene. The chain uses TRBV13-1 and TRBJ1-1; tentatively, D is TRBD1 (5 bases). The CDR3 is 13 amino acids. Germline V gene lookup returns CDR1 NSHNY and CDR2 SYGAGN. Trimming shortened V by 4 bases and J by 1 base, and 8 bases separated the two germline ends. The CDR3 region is CASSRGGNTEVFF. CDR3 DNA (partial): TGTGCCAGCAGTAGGGGAGGGAACACAGAAGTCTTC.